This T cell receptor (beta chain) was recovered during a study of blood T cell repertoires in COVID-19 (dated by TCRdb to about 2020). At the level of the whole study: Samples from collaborators originated in the United States, Italy and Spain and spanned both the acute and convalescent phases of COVID-19. The prospective study material was composed of cDNA or gDNA derived from T cells, B-cell-depleted T cells, or PBMCs. Subjects who had been exposed to COVID-19, were actively infected with it, or had recovered from it provided the deeply sampled blood TCRbeta repertoires that made up the dataset. The repertoires were made available in a free public database intended to serve as a resource for research on the immune response to SARS-CoV-2. The samples were drawn from two sources: the first 160 participants of the ongoing ImmuneRACE study, and 1,200 or so subjects contributed by 6 global collaborators. Nearly every sample came with metadata listing a de-identified subject ID, COVID-19 status, age in years and sex. Where available, HLA class I and class II types were obtained from metadata supplied by the sample provider rather than from assay-based typing. Overall study results and their limits: Clinical and demographic metadata were provided uncurated, with the amount varying by source and participant.

Concerning this clone: Its binding antigen is unknown. No base quality information exists; no much larger clone differs at one position.

Trimming at the junction amounts to 5 bases on V and 3 bases on J, and the germline ends lie 14 bases apart. For CDR1 and CDR2, the germline V gene lists SGHAT and FQNNGV. CDR3 length: 14 amino acids, cysteine to phenylalanine. Only the CDR3 region is kept as DNA, spanning 42 bases read in frame from base 1. In the prospective study, participants were about 18 to 95 years old, resided in approximately 25 geographic areas of the United States, and were enrolled through a virtual design. Cohort assignment in the prospective study relied on participant-reported clinical history from a screening survey and a study questionnaire. For ImmuneRACE Cohort 3, a participant was defined as recovered based on two consecutive negative NP/OP PCR tests, clearance by a healthcare professional, or resolution of symptoms. Each participant in the prospective study had whole blood, serum and a nasopharyngeal or oropharyngeal swab collected by mobile phlebotomists. Participants in the prospective study had the option to provide additional blood draws and questionnaires over a roughly 2-month period. Before DNA extraction, prospective study blood samples were shipped either frozen or at room temperature.

TCRbeta CDR3 regions were amplified from genomic DNA by means of the immunoSEQ Assay, a bias-controlled multiplex PCR. Regarding the original processing steps: Nucleated cell counts per sample were estimated from amplification of reference gene primers within the assay. To quantify the absolute abundance of each unique TCRbeta CDR3 rearrangement, sequence reads were collapsed and filtered. Productive Simpson clonality was computed per sample as the square root of Simpson's diversity index over productive rearrangements. In its TCRdb copy, this immuneACCESS table keeps in-frame sequences only and misses some clones. Where compared with another copy, unresolved V genes explain less than half of these, and the others have no known cause. The V and J calls and clone size are taken from that table; D and trimming were inferred from the DNA. Within this sample are 400,000 or so clones, with roughly 88% of them counted one time only. About 0.57% of the sample comes from the top ten.

The source is a young man who had recovered from COVID-19. Rearrangement joined TRBV11-2 to TRBJ2-7, with the D gene uncertain. The sample was PBMCs or T cells enriched from blood (not recorded which). The nucleotide sequence is TGTGCCAGCAGCCCCCGTTTTCGGTTCTACGAGCAGTACTTC. This encodes CASSPRFRFYEQYF.